The following is a T cell receptor beta chain sequence with its context. These data originate in a study of T cell changes during pregnancy in multiple sclerosis. Sequencing was performed with immunoSEQ multiplex PCR; in TCRdb, only in-frame clones are kept and a portion is missing. The sample carries about 73,000 clones, roughly nine tenths recorded once. The sample here was peripheral blood, taken after pregnancy. The source of this sequence is a female donor in good health, enrolled as a control in a pregnancy study.

CDR3: CASSLVAYRAGGNQPQHF. The CDR3 DNA sequence: TGTGCCAGCAGCTTAGTAGCCTACAGGGCTGGGGGCAATCAGCCCCAGCATTTT. This chain joins TRBV7-8 and TRBJ1-5; weak D call: TRBD1 (6 bases). Germline V lookup: CDR1 SGHVS, CDR2 FQNEAQ. Trimming stripped 1 base from V and 2 bases from J, with 18 bases between. There are 18 residues in the CDR3.